This T cell receptor beta chain was recovered during a study of shared clonotypes between healthy human individuals. This clone showed up just once. The naive CD8 population came from CD45RO-negative cells selected for CCR7, without terminally differentiated effector memory CD45RA+ cells. Donation came from healthy HIV-negative adults that had no recent acute infections or vaccinations. TCRdb's copy holds only in-frame clones and misses some; the assay was immunoSEQ multiplex PCR. The sample lists around 1.9 million clones, around 93% seen once, with less than 2% in the top ten. This CDR3 is built from 17 residues. Germline loops: CDR1 SGHDN, CDR2 FVKESK. The V end was cut by 3 bases, the J end by 0 bases, with 17 bases between.

Material: naive CD8+ T cells from PBMCs. The TCR was taken from a young man in good health. Some clones in this sample may be carry-over from other donors' samples. The chain is built from TRBV14 and TRBJ2-5, with no clear D. CDR3 nucleotides: TGTGCCAGCAGCCACCCCTCGGGCGACCCCCACCAAGAGACCCAGTACTTC. Protein sequence: CASSHPSGDPHQETQYF.